The 25 T cell receptor beta chains presented below share a single source sample, sequenced in a study of Graves' ophthalmopathy and Graves' hyperthyroidism (dated by TCRdb to between 2017 and 2018). Sequenced using an Illumina HiSeq 2000. TCR beta CDR3 regions were amplified from RNA transcripts for repertoire sequencing. A first-round RT-PCR used HTBI primers with the Qiagen OneStep RT-PCR kit, followed by a second-round multiplex PCR, size selection and purification. TCRdb applied fastp at Q25 and MiXCR to the public reads, then kept only in-frame beta chains. Rows are unified per CDR3 protein, each entry keeping the most common DNA and genes. Recorded for this sample are about 400,000 distinct CDR3 sequences; about a sixth of them occurred a single time. The ten largest clonotypes hold more than 1.5% of the sample. Sequences were obtained from peripheral blood. The receptors here all came from a woman aged 18 to 35 with Graves' ophthalmopathy. Donor details come from another sample of the same person, matched by shared clones.

This clonotype has ten or more counts. Written as DNA, the CDR3 is TGCAGCGTTGAAGATGCGGGGGCGCCGAACACTGAAGCTTTCTTT. It is translated as CSVEDAGAPNTEAFF. The V call is TRBV29-1, the J call TRBJ1-1; TRBD1 is a possible D gene (6 bases). Germline CDR1 SQVTM, CDR2 ANQGSEA. This CDR3 spans 15 amino acids. The germline V and J ends were trimmed by 0 bases and 1 base, with 12 bases remaining between them.

This clonotype has at least ten counts. V and J are TRBV7-9 and TRBJ2-7; tentative D call: TRBD1 (6 bases). V lost 10 bases to trimming and J lost 3 bases, with 16 bases between them. Germline CDR1 SEHNR, CDR2 FQNEAQ (reference sequence). This CDR3 has 13 residues. The CDR3 region has the DNA TGTGCCACGCCCTTACAGGGTAACTACGAGCAGTACTTC. Its protein product is CATPLQGNYEQYF.

This clonotype showed up many times. The rearrangement links TRBV28 to TRBJ2-2, with 8 bases fitting TRBD1. Germline V gives CDR1 MDHEN, CDR2 SYDVKM. V shed 2 bases and J 5 bases; nucleotides not matched to a gene: 7. This CDR3 is 16 amino acids long. CDR3 sequence: CASSLLQGAPTGELFF. For the CDR3, the DNA is TGTGCCAGCAGTTTACTCCAGGGGGCCCCAACCGGGGAGCTGTTTTTT. Supplemented by reference TRBV28 and TRBJ2-2, the full variable domain reads DVKVTQSSRYLVKRTGEKVFLECVQDMDHENMFWYRQDPGLGLRLIYFSYDVKMKEKGDIPEGYSVSREKKERFSLILESASTNQTSMYLCASSLLQGAPTGELFFGEGSRLTVL.

The sample holds many counts of this clonotype. The chain uses TRBV10-2 and TRBJ2-5; D tentatively fits TRBD1 or TRBD2 (5 bases each). Germline V CDR1 and CDR2: WSHSY, SAAADI. The CDR3 runs 17 residues. V shed 6 bases and J shed 5 bases, with 25 bases lying between them. This CDR3 reads CASSGQPPGQSGETQYF. The DNA for the CDR3 is TGCGCCAGCAGCGGCCAACCTCCGGGGCAATCGGGGGAGACCCAGTACTTC.

This clonotype was seen ten or more times. The chain couples TRBV5-1 to TRBJ2-2; D might be TRBD1 or TRBD2, each matching 5 bases. The germline CDR1 and CDR2 sequences are SGHRS and YFSETQ. V shed 0 bases and J shed 6 bases, with 9 bases lying between them. There are 14 residues in the CDR3. Here the CDR3 DNA reads TGCGCCAGCAGCTTGGCCCAGGGACCCGGGGAGCTGTTTTTT. It encodes CASSLAQGPGELFF.

This clonotype was recorded many times. The gene calls are TRBV7-2 and TRBJ1-3; D might be TRBD1 (5 bases). The V end lost 7 bases, the J end lost 4 bases, and 23 bases lay between the germline ends. This CDR3 has 17 residues. CDR1 SGHTA and CDR2 FQGNSA come from the germline V gene. The CDR3 DNA reads as TGTGCCAGCATCCACATAGGGGCCCTCCCTCAGGGAAACACCATATATTTT. Protein sequence: CASIHIGALPQGNTIYF. Full variable domain (outside the CDR3, taken from reference TRBV7-2 and TRBJ1-3): GAGVSQSPSNKVTEKGKDVELRCDPISGHTALYWYRQSLGQGLEFLIYFQGNSAPDKSGLPSDRFSAERTGGSVSTLTIQRTQQEDSAVYLCASIHIGALPQGNTIYFGEGSWLTVV.

The genes are TRBV24-1 and TRBJ2-5, with a possible D match to TRBD2 (6 bases). Germline assignment: CDR1 KGHDR and CDR2 SFDVKD. The CDR3 extends over 15 amino acids. V lost 4 bases and J lost 4, with 15 bases in between. The CDR3 is CATSEGSGVGETQYF. CDR3 sequence (DNA): TGTGCCACCAGTGAGGGGTCGGGAGTAGGAGAGACCCAGTACTTC.

In its sample, this clonotype was seen many times. This chain uses TRBV3-1 with TRBJ1-1; the D gene is possibly TRBD1 (5 bases). V lost 5 bases to trimming and J lost 9 bases, with 16 bases between them. This CDR3 comprises 13 residues. The V gene's germline CDR1 is LGHDT and CDR2 YNNKEL (reference sequence). The DNA for the CDR3 is TGTGCCAGCAGCGCCCGGGGCACGGAGCAAGCTTTCTTT. This encodes CASSARGTEQAFF.

There are many counts of this clonotype. V and J are TRBV6-1 and TRBJ2-2, with 7 nucleotides matching TRBD2. Looked up from germline, CDR1 is MNHNS and CDR2 is SASEGT. Losses at the gene ends were 6 bases for V and 4 bases for J; bases not matched to a gene: 8. CDR3 size: 15 residues. Here the CDR3 DNA reads TGTGCCAGCAGGCTCAGCGGGGTAACCACCGGGGAGCTGTTTTTT. It specifies CASRLSGVTTGELFF.

Ten or more counts support this clonotype. V and J are TRBV18 and TRBJ2-5; 7 bases match TRBD1. The V gene end was trimmed by 4 bases and the J gene end by 3 bases; junction bases not matched to a gene: 5. CDR1 and CDR2 (germline): KGHSH, LQKENI. The CDR3 spans 14 residues. The CDR3 loop reads CASSRQGWEETQYF. The DNA for the CDR3 is TGTGCCAGCTCACGACAGGGTTGGGAAGAGACCCAGTACTTC.

This clonotype was seen ten or more times. The V gene is TRBV12-3 or TRBV12-4, the J gene TRBJ1-5, with a weak D call TRBD1 (5 bases). The CDR3 extends over 11 amino acids. Trimming took 6 bases from V and 9 from J, leaving 9 bases between them. In DNA form, the CDR3 reads TGTGCCAGCAGCCGGGGGGGGCCCCAGCATTTT. Residues: CASSRGGPQHF.

Many counts were recorded for this clonotype. The V and J genes are TRBV6-2 or TRBV6-3 and TRBJ1-5; D possibly corresponds to TRBD1 (6 bases). Germline V gene lookup returns CDR1 MNHEY and CDR2 SVGEGT. This CDR3 region has 11 residues. The V gene lost 8 bases and the J gene lost 15 bases, with 17 bases spanning the gap. The CDR3: CASGTGFILHF. In nucleotides, the CDR3 is TGTGCCAGCGGTACAGGGTTCATTTTGCATTTT.

This clonotype was seen many times. This rearrangement joins TRBV6-2 or TRBV6-3 to TRBJ1-2; a possible D gene is TRBD1 (6 bases). The V end lost 2 bases, the J end lost 6 bases, and 13 bases lay between the germline ends. The CDR3 has 14 residues. CDR1 is MNHEY and CDR2 is SVGEGT in the germline V gene. This chain's CDR3 is CASSYIPGVDGYTF. As DNA, the CDR3 is TGTGCCAGCAGTTACATCCCAGGGGTTGATGGCTACACCTTC.

In this sample, this clonotype turned up a few times. One end of the junction does not line up with germline, which may come from a read error. The chain joins TRBV12-3 or TRBV12-4 to TRBJ1-2; no firm D call. The CDR3 sequence is 14 residues long. Here the CDR3 DNA reads TGTGCCAGCAGTAAGGGCAGGACGAACTTTGGCTACACCTTC. Its protein product is CASSKGRTNFGYTF.

This clonotype was detected many times. The CDR3 bases are TGTGCCAGCAACAGGGGAGGTGGCTACACCTTC. The encoded protein is CASNRGGGYTF. V usage is TRBV28 and J usage is TRBJ1-2; 7 nucleotides match TRBD1. This CDR3 has 11 amino acids. Germline CDR1 reads MDHEN; CDR2 reads SYDVKM. The trim removed 7 bases at V and 7 bases at J, leaving 3 bases unmatched.

The chain couples TRBV7-2 to TRBJ2-7; D ambiguous. In germline, CDR1 is SGHTA, CDR2 FQGNSA. V was pared by 5 bases and J by 3 bases, with 17 bases between. The CDR3 loop spans 15 amino acids. The CDR3 loop is CASSPDGYQIYEQYF. CDR3 sequence (DNA): TGTGCCAGCAGCCCAGACGGCTATCAGATCTACGAGCAGTACTTC.

This clonotype was seen ten or more times. The gene calls are TRBV12-3 or TRBV12-4 and TRBJ1-2; 7 nucleotides match TRBD1. The CDR3 extends over 14 amino acids. Germline trimming cut 3 bases from V and 4 bases from J; bases unmatched to any gene: 5. The CDR3 DNA reads TGTGCCAGCAGTTTCTTTGGGACAGCCTATGGCTACACCTTC. It specifies CASSFFGTAYGYTF.

This clonotype was observed at least ten times. The CDR3 is CASSVALQGNYGYTF. The CDR3 region has the DNA TGTGCCAGCAGCGTAGCTTTACAGGGTAACTATGGCTACACCTTC. V and J are TRBV9 and TRBJ1-2; weak D call: TRBD1 (6 bases). V was cut by 0 bases and J by 1 base, with 10 bases left in between. The CDR3 consists of 15 residues. Germline CDR1 is SGDLS and CDR2 is YYNGEE.

V usage is TRBV9 and J usage is TRBJ1-3, with D perhaps matching TRBD1 (5 bases). The ends were cut back, 4 bases at V and 0 bases at J, with 17 bases in the middle. Germline values: CDR1 SGDLS, CDR2 YYNGEE. The CDR3 consists of 17 residues. CDR3: CASSLSLGQVSGNTIYF. In DNA, the CDR3 is TGTGCCAGCAGCCTATCTCTGGGGCAAGTCTCTGGAAACACCATATATTTT.

This clonotype was seen repeatedly, ten times or more. The junction departs from germline at one end; a sequencing error may be responsible. V is TRBV28 and J is TRBJ1-2; the match to TRBD1 covers 7 bases. The length of the CDR3 is 15 residues. Germline V gives CDR1 MDHEN, CDR2 SYDVKM. CDR3 amino acids: CVSSLGGGAVYGYTF. In nucleotides, the CDR3 is TGTGTCAGCAGTTTAGGGGGCGGGGCCGTCTATGGCTACACCTTC.

This clonotype was detected many times. V gene TRBV11-2 combines with J gene TRBJ2-7; D uncertain. V was trimmed by 5 bases and J by 5 bases, leaving 10 bases between them. The CDR3 has 12 residues. Germline values: CDR1 SGHAT, CDR2 FQNNGV. As DNA, the CDR3 is TGTGCCAGCAGCCCCGCCGGGCACGAGCAGTACTTC. This gives the protein CASSPAGHEQYF.

In this sample, this clonotype turned up many times. The chain couples TRBV11-2 to TRBJ1-3; D gene uncertain. CDR3 length: 15 residues. V was trimmed by 5 bases and J by 4 bases, leaving 15 bases between them. The germline CDR1 and CDR2 sequences are SGHAT and FQNNGV. The CDR3 protein is CASSVRGTGGNTIYF. The CDR3 DNA reads as TGTGCCAGCAGCGTGCGTGGAACTGGGGGAAACACCATATATTTT.

This clonotype was counted many times. V is TRBV5-1 and J is TRBJ2-7; D gene ambiguous. With 1 base removed from V and 7 bases from J, the gap between germline ends came to 15 bases. CDR1 is SGHRS, CDR2 YFSETQ, per germline. The CDR3 has 14 residues. The CDR3 protein is CASSLSGSLGEQYF. The CDR3 coding sequence is TGCGCCAGCAGCTTGTCCGGGTCGCTGGGGGAGCAGTACTTC.

This clonotype was counted ten times or more. This chain joins TRBV7-9 and TRBJ2-3; unclear D gene. V was clipped by 7 bases and J by 8 bases, with 16 bases between them. The length of the CDR3 is 13 residues. Germline V gene sequence: CDR1 SEHNR, CDR2 FQNEAQ (reference sequence). This CDR3 reads CASTPRDSSTQYF. Written as DNA, the CDR3 is TGTGCCAGCACCCCCCGCGACTCTTCTACGCAGTATTTT.

This clonotype was detected many times. V usage is TRBV27 and J usage is TRBJ2-4, with D uncertain. The CDR3 has 13 residues. CDR1 MNHEY and CDR2 SMNVEV come from the germline V gene (reference sequence). V was pared by 7 bases and J by 4 bases, with 11 bases between. CDR3 region: CASTPNGKNIQYF. The DNA for the CDR3 is TGTGCCAGCACCCCAAATGGGAAAAACATTCAGTACTTC.